The source of this T cell receptor beta chain is a study of blood T cell repertoires in COVID-19. On the study more broadly: Sites across the United States, Italy and Spain contributed samples from acute and convalescent COVID-19. The analysed material was cDNA or gDNA that came from T cells, B-cell-depleted T cells, or PBMCs.

The CDR3 has 12 residues. Germline CDR1 and CDR2: DFQATT and SNEGSKA (reference sequence). The trim removed 3 bases at V and 4 bases at J, leaving 1 base unmatched. Original handling: Estimation of nucleated cell counts was performed using reference gene primer amplification. Here immunoSEQ multiplex PCR was the method, and the copy in TCRdb shows in-frame clones only, minus some. That table is the source of V, J and clone size, and D and trimming were worked out from the DNA. This sample has approximately 89,000 clones; under 90% occur once, and the top ten carry about 14%. This clone was seen only once.

Sequencing input: peripheral blood. The sequence was collected from a woman aged 70-85 years with acute or convalescent COVID-19. The genes are TRBV20-1 and TRBJ2-3, with 7 bases lining up with TRBD2. The chain's CDR3 is CSASGRADTQYF. CDR3 DNA sequence: TGCAGTGCTAGTGGGAGGGCAGATACGCAGTATTTT.